Reported below is one T cell receptor (beta chain). Per the original methods: It was from reference gene primer amplification that nucleated cell counts were estimated. The assay was immunoSEQ multiplex PCR, and TCRdb's table has in-frame clones only and misses some. The D gene and trimming were derived from the DNA, and the V and J assignments and clone size from that table. The sample consists of about 250,000 clones, less than 90% of them appearing once. These data belong to a study of blood T cell repertoires in COVID-19. Study summary: Specimens from acute and convalescent COVID-19 originated in the United States, Italy and Spain. T cells, B-cell-depleted T cells, or PBMCs supplied cDNA or gDNA.

The CDR3 extends over 15 amino acids. V was pared by 5 bases and J by 1 base, with 6 bases of the junction left unmatched. The germline gives CDR1 SGHTA, CDR2 FQGNSA. The specimen sequenced was peripheral blood. The source is a middle-aged woman who had recovered from COVID-19. V usage is TRBV7-2 and J usage is TRBJ1-1; the match to TRBD1 covers 8 bases. CDR3 DNA: TGTGCCAGCAGCCCAGACAGGGGACGGAACACTGAAGCTTTCTTT. This sequence encodes CASSPDRGRNTEAFF.